This is a list of T cell receptor beta chains from one sample in a study of T-cell reconstitution after alpha-beta-depleted transplantation in children. TCRdb reprocessed the PCR reads with MiXCR, giving one entry per CDR3 protein. This table has about 640,000 distinct CDR3 sequences, approximately 15% appearing once. Sequenced material: PBMCs from the stem cell graft donor, taken from the stem cell graft. The receptors were gathered from a human donor who donated a stem cell graft to a child with acute myeloid leukemia. CDR3s include the opening cysteine and the closing phenylalanine or tryptophan. Fields, in order: J gene, V gene, clone size, D gene, CDR3 DNA, CDR3 protein. The D gene is left open where the match is weak. Clone size is not always given. Where it is, it says once, few, many or a class for expanded clones.

TRBJ2-3 | TRBV20-1 | many | NA | TGCAGTGCTAGGCACGAAATCACAGATACGCAGTATTTT | CSARHEITDTQYF
TRBJ2-2 | TRBV24-1 | few | TRBD1 | TGTGCCACCAGTGACCTGGACAGGGGGGAGCTGTTTTTT | CATSDLDRGELFF
TRBJ2-1 | TRBV20-1 | many | TRBD2 | TGCAGTGCTAGCCCCCGGAGGCGGGGGACTCACAATGAGCAGTTCTTC | CSASPRRRGTHNEQFF
TRBJ2-1 | TRBV7-2 | NA | TRBD2 | TGTGCCAGCAGCTTGACTAGCGGCCTGAGCTCCTACAATGAGCAGTTCTTC | CASSLTSGLSSYNEQFF
TRBJ1-5 | TRBV6-1 | once | NA | TGTGCCAGCAGTGACAGGGCTCTCTATCAGCCCCAGCATTTT | CASSDRALYQPQHF
TRBJ1-6 | TRBV5-1 | NA | TRBD1 | TGCGCCAGCAGCCCCCGTCCGACAGGGATATCTTCACCCCTCCACTTT | CASSPRPTGISSPLHF
TRBJ2-6 | TRBV24-1 | NA | NA | TGTGCCACCAGTGATCCGATGATTTCTGGGGCCAACGTCCTGACTTTC | CATSDPMISGANVLTF
TRBJ2-3 | TRBV27 | few | NA | TGTGCCAGCAGTTTGGTAGATACTAGAGCCTACAATACGCAGTATTTT | CASSLVDTRAYNTQYF
TRBJ2-6 | TRBV7-9 | few | NA | TGTGCCAGCAGCTTAGGGTCATTCGGGGCCAACGTCCTGACTTTC | CASSLGSFGANVLTF
TRBJ1-1 | TRBV12-3/TRBV12-4 | many | NA | TGTGCCAGCAGACCGGGACCCAATTACGGGGCTTTCTTT | CASRPGPNYGAFF
TRBJ2-1 | TRBV4-2 | many | NA | TGTGCCAGCACCTTATCGGGGGACGAGAGGCAGTTCTTC | CASTLSGDERQFF
TRBJ2-3 | TRBV7-2 | NA | TRBD2 | TGTGCCAGCAGTTATAGCGGGGGCCGGGGAGATACGCAGTATTTT | CASSYSGGRGDTQYF
TRBJ2-2 | TRBV7-9 | few | NA | TGTGCCACAACACCGACGCCGAACACCGGGGAGCTGTTTTTT | CATTPTPNTGELFF
TRBJ1-2 | TRBV20-1 | many | NA | TGCAGTGCTAGACACCCGGGACGGGAGATCTATGGCTACACCTTC | CSARHPGREIYGYTF
TRBJ1-1 | TRBV20-1 | many | NA | TGCAGTGCTAGAGATACCGGGGGGCACCCCGAAGCTTTCTTT | CSARDTGGHPEAFF
TRBJ2-7 | TRBV7-8 | NA | NA | TGTGCCAGCAGCTTAGCGCTCTCCGGGGACGGGAACGAGCAGTACTTC | CASSLALSGDGNEQYF
TRBJ1-5 | TRBV9 | few | NA | TGTGCCAGCAGCGCCCCCGTGACAGATACGCAGCCCCAGCATTTT | CASSAPVTDTQPQHF
TRBJ1-6 | TRBV5-1 | few | NA | TGCGCCAGCAGCTTGGAGGTGTCGGGTAATTCACCCCTCCACTTT | CASSLEVSGNSPLHF
TRBJ2-7 | TRBV6-2/TRBV6-3 | many | TRBD1 | TGTGCCAGCAGTTGGGACAGGGCCTACGAGCAGTACTTC | CASSWDRAYEQYF
TRBJ2-5 | TRBV12-5 | many | NA | TGTGCTAGTGGTCCGGGACATGGGTACGAGACCCAGTACTTC | CASGPGHGYETQYF
TRBJ2-7 | TRBV20-1 | many | NA | TGCAGTGCCATTACTGCCGACCATAACTACGAGCAGTACTTC | CSAITADHNYEQYF
TRBJ2-7 | TRBV27 | NA | TRBD2 | TGTGCCAGCAGCCTAGGGGGGACTAGCGGGGCGTCTTACGAGCAGTACTTC | CASSLGGTSGASYEQYF
TRBJ1-2 | TRBV4-3 | NA | NA | TGCGCCAGCAGCCAAGATCGGGGGGGGCTAAGGTTCTATGGCTACACCTTC | CASSQDRGGLRFYGYTF
TRBJ2-5 | TRBV30 | many | NA | TGTGCCTGGAGTGTACTAGATGGGTACTTCCAAGAGACCCAGTACTTC | CAWSVLDGYFQETQYF
TRBJ1-1 | TRBV12-3/TRBV12-4 | NA | TRBD1 | TGTGCCAGCAGTCCTACCGGGACAGGGCCGAACACTGAAGCTTTCTTT | CASSPTGTGPNTEAFF
TRBJ2-1 | TRBV20-1 | NA | TRBD2 | TGCAGTGCTAGAAGTGCTAGCGGGGGGGCCGGGCAGTTCTTC | CSARSASGGAGQFF
TRBJ2-7 | TRBV10-3 | NA | TRBD1 | TGTGCCATCAGTGCCGGGACAGGGGGCGATTACGAGCAGTACTTC | CAISAGTGGDYEQYF
TRBJ2-7 | TRBV20-1 | many | NA | TGCAGTGCTAAATACGAACCCTACGAGCAGTACTTC | CSAKYEPYEQYF
TRBJ1-2 | TRBV25-1 | many | NA | TGTGCCAGCAGTGAAGGGGACTACTATGGCTACACCTTC | CASSEGDYYGYTF
TRBJ2-3 | TRBV9 | NA | TRBD1 | TGTGCCAGCAGCGTAGGGACGGGACAGGGCACAGATACGCAGTATTTT | CASSVGTGQGTDTQYF
TRBJ1-1 | TRBV5-1 | many | NA | TGCGCCAGCAGCTTGAGGGTAACTTCTACTGAAGCTTTCTTT | CASSLRVTSTEAFF
TRBJ1-1 | TRBV6-5 | NA | NA | TGTGCCAGCAGTTACACAGTCCCAGAGGCTGAAGCTTTCTTT | CASSYTVPEAEAFF
TRBJ1-6 | TRBV10-1 | NA | NA | TGCGCCAGCAGTGAGCTGTGGGGGAATTCACCCCTCCACTTT | CASSELWGNSPLHF
TRBJ2-3 | TRBV7-2 | many | TRBD2 | TGTGCCAGCAGTACGACTAGCGGGGGGGCCGGCACAGATACGCAGTATTTT | CASSTTSGGAGTDTQYF
TRBJ1-5 | TRBV4-2 | many | NA | TGTGCCAGCAGCCAAGATCTCCTTAGCAATCAGCCCCAGCATTTT | CASSQDLLSNQPQHF
TRBJ2-1 | TRBV12-3/TRBV12-4 | few | TRBD2 | TGTGCCAGCAGTTTTTTGAGCGGGGGGGCGTACAATGAGCAGTTCTTC | CASSFLSGGAYNEQFF
TRBJ2-6 | TRBV29-1 | many | NA | TGCAGCGTTGTAGGCACCAGCTCTGGGGCCAACGTCCTGACTTTC | CSVVGTSSGANVLTF
TRBJ2-5 | TRBV20-1 | many | TRBD2 | TGCAGTGCCGGCGGCCAGACTAGCGGGGTAACGGAGACCCAGTACTTC | CSAGGQTSGVTETQYF
TRBJ1-5 | TRBV6-1 | few | NA | TGTGCCAGCAGTGAGGAGGGGCATCAGCCCCAGCATTTT | CASSEEGHQPQHF
TRBJ2-3 | TRBV5-1 | NA | TRBD2 | TGCGCCAGCAGCTCCAAGACTAGCGGGGGCGGGGGACGTGATACGCAGTATTTT | CASSSKTSGGGGRDTQYF
TRBJ2-7 | TRBV29-1 | many | TRBD1 | TGCAGCGTTTCGGTGCGGGGACAGGGGTGTTACGAGCAGTACTTC | CSVSVRGQGCYEQYF
TRBJ2-1 | TRBV7-8 | many | NA | TGTGCCAGCAGCTACCCTAGCAATGAGCAGTTCTTC | CASSYPSNEQFF